This TCR beta chain was identified during a study of blood T cell repertoires in COVID-19. About the research overall: COVID-19 samples, acute and convalescent, were from the United States, Italy and Spain.

The CDR3 runs to 11 residues. V was shortened by 4 bases and J by 11 bases, with 11 bases between the two germline ends. Germline V lookup: CDR1 LGHDT, CDR2 YNNKEL (reference sequence). As processed by the authors: Estimates of nucleated cell counts were drawn from the amplification of reference gene primers. Libraries were prepared by immunoSEQ multiplex PCR; TCRdb keeps only in-frame clonotypes and omits some of them. V and J calls and clone size come straight from that table; D and trimming were deduced from the DNA. This table holds about 82,000 clones, about 86% found once. This TCR was recovered from a woman aged 55-75 years with acute or convalescent COVID-19. Material for sequencing was peripheral blood. The chain recombines TRBV3-1 (or the pseudogene TRBV3-2) with TRBJ1-1; D gene unclear. The CDR3 region is CASSRTGDAFF. The CDR3 coding sequence is TGTGCCAGCAGCCGCACGGGAGACGCTTTCTTT.